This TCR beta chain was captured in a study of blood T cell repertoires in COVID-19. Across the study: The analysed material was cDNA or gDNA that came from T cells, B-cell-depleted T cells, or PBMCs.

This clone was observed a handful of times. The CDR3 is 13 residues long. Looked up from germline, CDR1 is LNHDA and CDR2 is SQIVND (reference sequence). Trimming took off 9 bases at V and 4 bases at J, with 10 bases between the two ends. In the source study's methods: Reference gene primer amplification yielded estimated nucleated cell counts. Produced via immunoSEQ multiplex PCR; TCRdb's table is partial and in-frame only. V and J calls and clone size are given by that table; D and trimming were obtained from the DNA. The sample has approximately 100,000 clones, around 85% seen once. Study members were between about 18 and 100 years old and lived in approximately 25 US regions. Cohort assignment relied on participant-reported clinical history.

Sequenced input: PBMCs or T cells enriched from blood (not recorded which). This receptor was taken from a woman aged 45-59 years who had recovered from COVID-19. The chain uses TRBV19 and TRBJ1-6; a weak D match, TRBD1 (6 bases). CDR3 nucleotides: TGTGCCAGCGAAAGGGGGTATAATTCACCCCTCCACTTT. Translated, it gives CASERGYNSPLHF.